Following are 3 T cell receptor beta chains from one sample sequenced in a study of cytotoxic CD8 clonotypes in ibrutinib-treated CLL. Libraries were prepared by immunoSEQ multiplex PCR; TCRdb keeps only in-frame clonotypes and omits some of them. Of approximately 100,000 clones listed, 45% to 65% were seen once; the top ten hold about 40%. The starting material was PBMCs, obtained after 24 months of ibrutinib treatment. The receptors here all came from a human donor with chronic lymphocytic leukemia.

V usage is TRBV29-1 and J usage is TRBJ1-4; 7 bases agree with TRBD1. CDR3 length equals 15 residues. Trimming removed 4 bases from V and 0 bases from J; junction bases left unmatched: 5. CDR1 is SQVTM, CDR2 ANQGSEA, per germline. The chain's CDR3 is CSVGTGDATNEKLFF. CDR3 in DNA: TGCAGCGTTGGAACAGGGGATGCAACTAATGAAAAACTGTTTTTT.

The V and J genes are TRBV18 and TRBJ2-1; no definite D call. V gave up 2 bases and J gave up 5 bases, with 7 bases separating them. The V gene's germline CDR1 is KGHSH and CDR2 LQKENI. The CDR3 is made up of 13 amino acids. The CDR3 sequence is CASSPWTDNEQFF. DNA of the CDR3: TGTGCCAGCTCACCATGGACGGACAATGAGCAGTTCTTC.

This clone was recorded a few times. The rearrangement joins TRBV5-6 to TRBJ1-5; D might be TRBD1 (6 bases). This CDR3 region has 15 residues. CDR1 is SGHDT and CDR2 is YYEEEE in the germline V gene. The V end was cut by 1 base, the J end by 4 bases, with 12 bases between. CDR3 protein: CASSLSGQRNQPQHF. The CDR3 nucleotides read TGTGCCAGCAGCTTGAGCGGACAGAGGAATCAGCCCCAGCATTTT.